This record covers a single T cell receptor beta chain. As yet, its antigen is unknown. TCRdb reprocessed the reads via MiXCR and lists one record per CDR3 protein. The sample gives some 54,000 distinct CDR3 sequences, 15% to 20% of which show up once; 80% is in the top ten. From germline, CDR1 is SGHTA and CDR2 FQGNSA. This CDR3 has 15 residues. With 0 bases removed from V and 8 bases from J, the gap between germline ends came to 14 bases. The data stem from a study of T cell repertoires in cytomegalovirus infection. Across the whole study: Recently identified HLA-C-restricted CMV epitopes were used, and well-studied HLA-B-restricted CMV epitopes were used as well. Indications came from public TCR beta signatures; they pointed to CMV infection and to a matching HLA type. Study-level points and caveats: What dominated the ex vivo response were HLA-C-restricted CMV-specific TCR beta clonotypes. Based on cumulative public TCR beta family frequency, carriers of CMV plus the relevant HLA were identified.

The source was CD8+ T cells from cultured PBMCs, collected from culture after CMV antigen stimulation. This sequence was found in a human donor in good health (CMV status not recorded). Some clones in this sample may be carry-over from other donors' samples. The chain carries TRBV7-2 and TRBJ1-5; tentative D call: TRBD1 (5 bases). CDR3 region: CASSLAAGNSKPQHF. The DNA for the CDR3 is TGTGCCAGCAGCTTAGCAGCAGGGAATTCGAAGCCCCAGCATTTT.